The following is a T cell receptor beta chain sequence with its context. Amplification of TCR beta CDR3 regions used RNA as the template. Initially, a first-round RT-PCR of the TCR CDR3 employed the HTBI primer set. MiXCR, applied by TCRdb to the multiplex PCR reads, yields one record per CDR3 protein. The sample lists about 840,000 distinct CDR3 sequences, approximately 40% occurring once. The sample is drawn from a study of T cells in Graves' hyperthyroidism and ophthalmopathy. V shed 3 bases, J shed 1 base, and the junction held 4 bases outside the gene matches. The germline V gene encodes CDR1 MGHRA and CDR2 YSYEKL. CDR3 size: 17 residues.

The chain has TRBV4-1 and TRBJ2-6; TRBD2 aligns across 9 bases. The source is a man between 18 and 29 years old with Graves' hyperthyroidism. The sample was blood. As DNA, the CDR3 is TGCGCCAGCAGCCATGGCGGGGGGGCTTCTGGGGCCAACGTCCTGACTTTC. Translation gives CASSHGGGASGANVLTF.